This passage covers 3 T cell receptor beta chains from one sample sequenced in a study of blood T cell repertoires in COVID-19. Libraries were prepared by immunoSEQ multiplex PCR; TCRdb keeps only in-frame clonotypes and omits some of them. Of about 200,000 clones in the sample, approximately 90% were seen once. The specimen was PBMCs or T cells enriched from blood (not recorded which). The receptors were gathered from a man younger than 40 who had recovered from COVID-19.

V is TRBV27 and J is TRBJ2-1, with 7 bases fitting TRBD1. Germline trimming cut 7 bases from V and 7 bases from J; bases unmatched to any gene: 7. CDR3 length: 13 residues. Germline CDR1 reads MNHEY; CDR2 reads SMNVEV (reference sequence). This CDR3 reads CASKRQGLNEQFF. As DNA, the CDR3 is TGTGCCAGCAAAAGACAGGGATTGAATGAGCAGTTCTTC.

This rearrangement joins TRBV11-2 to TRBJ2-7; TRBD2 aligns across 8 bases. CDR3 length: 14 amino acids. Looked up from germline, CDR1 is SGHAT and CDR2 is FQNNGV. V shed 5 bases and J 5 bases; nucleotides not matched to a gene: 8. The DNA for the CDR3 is TGTGCCAGCAGCACCGGGACTAGTATCGACGAGCAGTACTTC. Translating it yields CASSTGTSIDEQYF. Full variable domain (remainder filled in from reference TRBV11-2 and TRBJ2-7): EAGVAQSPRYKIIEKRQSVAFWCNPISGHATLYWYQQILGQGPKLLIQFQNNGVVDDSQLPKDRFSAERLKGVDSTLKIQPAKLEDSAVYLCASSTGTSIDEQYFGPGTRLTVT.

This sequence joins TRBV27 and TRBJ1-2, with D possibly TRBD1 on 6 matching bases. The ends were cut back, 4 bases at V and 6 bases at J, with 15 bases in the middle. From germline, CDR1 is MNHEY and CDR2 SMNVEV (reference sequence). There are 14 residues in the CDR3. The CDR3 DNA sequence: TGTGCCAGCAGTTCTCCAGGGGTGGCTAATGGCTACACCTTC. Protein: CASSSPGVANGYTF.